The rows below give T cell receptor beta chains drawn from one sample of a study of T-cell reconstitution after alpha-beta-depleted transplantation in children. TCRdb recomputed calls from the PCR reads with MiXCR, one row per CDR3 protein. Seen here are some 300,000 distinct CDR3 sequences, roughly a tenth observed once, and the top ten hold over 6%. The starting material was PBMCs, obtained before TCRalphabeta/CD19-depleted stem cell transplant. These receptors all come from a boy less than two years old with acute myeloid leukemia, due to receive a stem cell transplant. Both conserved end residues are part of each CDR3. Each record gives: J gene, D gene, V gene, clone size, CDR3 protein, CDR3 DNA. D genes are given only for firm matches. Clone size is given for some rows only: seen once, a few or many times, or a class if the clone is expanded.

>TRBJ1-4|-|TRBV28|-
CASRQTGNEKLFF
TGTGCCAGCAGGCAAACAGGGAATGAAAAACTGTTTTTT
>TRBJ1-5|-|TRBV10-3|-
CAISESLGVGNQPQHF
TGTGCCATCAGTGAGTCGTTAGGAGTCGGCAATCAGCCCCAGCATTTT
>TRBJ1-1|TRBD1|TRBV5-1|many
CASSLGAGGDTEAFF
TGCGCCAGCAGCTTGGGGGCAGGGGGAGACACTGAAGCTTTCTTT
>TRBJ2-3|-|TRBV29-1|few
CSVDGRKASTDTQYF
TGCAGCGTTGACGGCCGGAAGGCTAGCACAGATACGCAGTATTTT
>TRBJ2-5|TRBD1|TRBV10-2|-
CASRDRAETQYF
TGCGCCAGCAGGGACAGGGCCGAGACCCAGTACTTC
>TRBJ2-5|-|TRBV7-6|many
CASSLDPEETQYF
TGTGCCAGCAGCTTAGATCCAGAAGAGACCCAGTACTTC
>TRBJ1-2|TRBD1|TRBV12-3/TRBV12-4|many
CASRGDRAGNYGYTF
TGTGCCAGCAGGGGGGACAGGGCCGGGAACTATGGCTACACCTTC
>TRBJ2-2|TRBD2|TRBV15|-
CATSRSGSSGGELFF
TGTGCCACCAGCAGAAGCGGGAGTTCGGGCGGGGAGCTGTTTTTT
>TRBJ1-5|-|TRBV4-3|few
CASSPVRHSNQPQHF
TGCGCCAGCAGCCCAGTTCGACATAGCAATCAGCCCCAGCATTTT
>TRBJ2-7|-|TRBV20-1|many
CSAREQKYEQYF
TGCAGTGCTAGAGAACAGAAATACGAGCAGTACTTC
>TRBJ2-7|TRBD1|TRBV10-3|-
CAISESFTRTGTYEQYF
TGTGCCATCAGTGAGTCCTTTACAAGGACAGGGACCTACGAGCAGTACTTC
>TRBJ1-4|TRBD1|TRBV3-1|few
CASSQVEGGTASEKLFF
TGTGCCAGCAGCCAAGTTGAGGGCGGGACAGCTTCTGAAAAACTGTTTTTT
>TRBJ1-4|TRBD1|TRBV5-1|many
CASSLASGTGGREKLFF
TGCGCCAGCAGCTTGGCCTCCGGGACAGGGGGCAGAGAAAAACTGTTTTTT
>TRBJ2-7|-|TRBV20-1|few
CSANRISYEQYF
TGCAGTGCTAATCGGATCTCCTACGAGCAGTACTTC
>TRBJ2-7|-|TRBV5-1|few
CASLGGQLIYEQYF
TGCGCCAGCTTGGGGGGCCAGCTCATCTACGAGCAGTACTTC
>TRBJ2-4|TRBD2|TRBV10-3|-
CAISGTSENIQYF
TGTGCCATAAGCGGGACTAGCGAAAACATTCAGTACTTC
>TRBJ2-3|TRBD1|TRBV7-2|many
CASSLWTGAPDTQYF
TGTGCCAGCAGCTTATGGACAGGGGCCCCAGATACGCAGTATTTT
>TRBJ2-7|-|TRBV5-1|many
CASSLQTFYEQYF
TGCGCCAGCAGCTTGCAGACATTCTACGAGCAGTACTTC
>TRBJ1-5|-|TRBV7-6|few
CASSLDPPGIEVDGYSQPQHF
TGTGCCAGCAGCTTAGACCCGCCAGGGATCGAAGTGGATGGGTACAGTCAGCCCCAGCATTTT
>TRBJ2-2|TRBD1|TRBV24-1|many
CATSRTGGANTGELFF
TGTGCCACCAGTCGGACAGGGGGCGCGAACACCGGGGAGCTGTTTTTT
>TRBJ2-7|TRBD1|TRBV7-3|many
CASSLRTGPPYEQYF
TGTGCCAGCAGCCTGAGGACAGGGCCCCCATACGAGCAGTACTTC
>TRBJ2-7|TRBD1|TRBV12-3/TRBV12-4|many
CASSYRGYEQYF
TGTGCCAGCAGTTACAGGGGATACGAGCAGTACTTC
>TRBJ1-4|TRBD1|TRBV3-1|many
CASSLTDRGDRKLFF
TGTGCCAGCAGCCTCACGGACAGGGGGGATCGAAAACTGTTTTTT
>TRBJ2-1|-|TRBV7-6|many
CASSHPGQTYNEQFF
TGTGCCAGCAGCCATCCGGGACAAACCTACAATGAGCAGTTCTTC
>TRBJ2-1|-|TRBV4-3|-
CASSHSVGADGYNEQFF
TGCGCCAGCAGCCATTCGGTAGGCGCCGATGGTTACAATGAGCAGTTCTTC
>TRBJ2-1|-|TRBV7-3|few
CASSPTGTVHNEQFF
TGTGCCAGCAGCCCAACCGGGACCGTCCACAATGAGCAGTTCTTC
>TRBJ1-2|TRBD1|TRBV12-3/TRBV12-4|many
CASSLYGQGYGYTF
TGTGCCAGCAGTTTATACGGACAGGGCTATGGCTACACCTTC
>TRBJ1-1|TRBD1|TRBV7-8|many
CASSADRGPLNTEAFF
TGTGCCAGCAGCGCCGACAGGGGGCCGTTGAACACTGAAGCTTTCTTT
>TRBJ2-2|-|TRBV5-1|few
CASGGTGELFF
TGCGCCAGTGGGGGCACCGGGGAGCTGTTTTTT
>TRBJ2-5|-|TRBV24-1|many
CATSDFEQGIIQETQYF
TGTGCCACCAGTGATTTCGAACAGGGTATTATCCAAGAGACCCAGTACTTC
>TRBJ2-5|-|TRBV7-9|many
CASSPGRVQQTQYF
TGTGCCAGCAGCCCGGGACGAGTCCAACAGACCCAGTACTTC
>TRBJ2-5|TRBD2|TRBV2|many
CASSPKKRGGQETQYF
TGTGCCAGCAGCCCAAAGAAGCGGGGGGGCCAAGAGACCCAGTACTTC
>TRBJ2-7|TRBD2|TRBV7-2|few
CASSLAGGGGNYEQYF
TGTGCCAGCAGCTTAGCGGGGGGGGGAGGGAATTACGAGCAGTACTTC
>TRBJ2-1|-|TRBV12-3/TRBV12-4|many
CASRYPDNEQFF
TGTGCCAGCAGATATCCGGACAATGAGCAGTTCTTC
>TRBJ2-3|-|TRBV6-5|-
CASGTFTDTQYF
TGTGCCAGCGGGACTTTTACAGATACGCAGTATTTT
>TRBJ2-1|TRBD2|TRBV2|few
CASEHPYTSGSYNEQFF
TGTGCCAGCGAGCATCCCTACACTAGCGGGAGTTACAATGAGCAGTTCTTC
>TRBJ1-1|TRBD1|TRBV12-3/TRBV12-4|many
CASSLDRVGGWAFF
TGTGCCAGCAGTCTCGACAGGGTAGGGGGTTGGGCTTTCTTT
>TRBJ2-7|-|TRBV28|many
CASSFPGIGSYEQYF
TGTGCCAGCAGTTTCCCCGGAATCGGCTCCTACGAGCAGTACTTC
>TRBJ2-7|-|TRBV28|few
CASSRGGSPGQYF
TGTGCCAGCAGCCGAGGCGGATCACCAGGGCAGTACTTC
>TRBJ2-7|-|TRBV12-3/TRBV12-4|many
CASSLARPGSEQYF
TGTGCCAGCAGTTTAGCGCGTCCGGGTTCGGAGCAGTACTTC
>TRBJ2-5|-|TRBV28|few
CASSPTAFQETQYF
TGTGCCAGCAGTCCGACAGCCTTCCAAGAGACCCAGTACTTC
>TRBJ2-6|-|TRBV7-9|many
CASRHLPGANVLTF
TGTGCCAGCCGGCACCTTCCTGGGGCCAACGTCCTGACTTTC
>TRBJ1-5|TRBD1|TRBV4-2|-
CASSQGHDRGNQPQHF
TGTGCCAGCAGCCAAGGTCATGACAGGGGGAATCAGCCCCAGCATTTT
>TRBJ2-7|-|TRBV7-9|many
CASSPAGEQYF
TGTGCCAGCAGCCCGGCGGGAGAGCAGTACTTC
>TRBJ1-2|TRBD1|TRBV20-1|few
CSASDRGVYGYTF
TGCAGTGCTAGCGACAGGGGGGTCTATGGCTACACCTTC